This TCR beta chain originates from a study of blood T cell repertoires in COVID-19. In the study overall: T cells, B-cell-depleted T cells, or PBMCs provided the cDNA or gDNA that served as material.

Authors' analysis steps: Estimation of nucleated cell counts was performed using reference gene primer amplification. Generated by immunoSEQ multiplex PCR, the TCRdb table keeps only in-frame clones and is missing some. The V and J calls and clone size were taken over from that table, and D and trimming were inferred from the DNA. This sample yields tens of thousands of clones, of which 90% are seen a single time; 5.5% to 8% belongs to the top ten. The CDR3 extends over 15 amino acids. The ends were cut back, 2 bases at V and 2 bases at J, with 13 bases in the middle. Germline V gene data show CDR1 as SGHRS and CDR2 as YFSETQ.

The sample taken for sequencing was peripheral blood. The sequence was obtained from a man aged 35 to 55 with acute or convalescent COVID-19. The chain combines TRBV5-1 with TRBJ1-2, with TRBD1 as a possible D gene (5 bases). The CDR3 spells CASSFGGGENYGYTF. CDR3 sequence (DNA): TGCGCCAGCAGCTTCGGCGGGGGTGAGAACTATGGCTACACCTTC.